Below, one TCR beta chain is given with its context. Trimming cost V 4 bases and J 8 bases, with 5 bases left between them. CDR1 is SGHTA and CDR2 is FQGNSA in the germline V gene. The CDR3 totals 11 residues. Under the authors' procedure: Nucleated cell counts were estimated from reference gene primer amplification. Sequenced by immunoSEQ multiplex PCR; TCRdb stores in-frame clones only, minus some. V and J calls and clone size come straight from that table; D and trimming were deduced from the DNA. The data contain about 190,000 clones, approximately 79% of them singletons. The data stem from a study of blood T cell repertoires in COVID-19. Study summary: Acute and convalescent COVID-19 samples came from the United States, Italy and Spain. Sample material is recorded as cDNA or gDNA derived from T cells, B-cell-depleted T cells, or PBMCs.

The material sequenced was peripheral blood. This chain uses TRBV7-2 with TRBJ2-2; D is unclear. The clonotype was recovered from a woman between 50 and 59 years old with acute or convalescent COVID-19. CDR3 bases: TGTGCCAGCAGCTCTGTGGGGGAGCTGTTTTTT. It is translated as CASSSVGELFF.